This record covers a single T cell receptor (beta chain). No cognate antigen has been identified for it. Base qualities are missing; no much larger clone stands one base away. The library was generated by the immunoSEQ multiplex PCR assay. A mixture of 60 forward primers for TCR Vbeta segments and 13 reverse primers for TCR Jbeta segments was used in the multiplex PCR. The CDR3 region of rearranged TCR beta genes was amplified from genomic DNA by a multiplex PCR assay. The Illumina HiSeq System was used to sequence the amplified TCR beta libraries as 87-base-pair reads. Under the source paper's analysis protocol: A later analysis counted about 82 million unique TCR beta chains across the 550 to 700 repertoires, and around 9.9 million of these chains were shared by at least two donors. To remove PCR and sequencing errors, raw reads were error-corrected and collapsed into unique sequences using a nearest-neighbor algorithm that merged closely related sequences. Alignment of CDR3 sequences to IMGT reference sequences was used to assign V, D and J gene segments. For a sequence to be retained, a match of at least six nucleotides was required to both a V gene segment and a J gene segment. A rearrangement counted as productive if the CDR3 had no stop codons and remained in frame with V and J, and every other rearrangement counted as non-productive. CDR3 was defined according to IMGT convention as the region running from the second conserved V-encoded cysteine to the conserved J-encoded phenylalanine. In an earlier analysis of approximately 500 of the donors, sequences lacking an unambiguous match to a single V gene segment were excluded. In an earlier analysis of 450 to 750 of the donors, a V segment was called functional when productive rearrangements were above 56.7%, and segregating when the standard deviation between donors exceeded 5%. A statistical classification framework was built for diagnosing cytomegalovirus status from the catalog of TCR beta chain sequences. A later analysis assigned V and J genes by comparing TCR nucleotide sequences with IMGT/GENE-DB human TR gene sequences. In a later analysis, CDR3 sequences and most-parsimonious VDJ recombination scenarios were assigned using the TCRdist pipeline. In a later analysis, every TCR beta chain was defined by the combination of its CDR3 amino acid sequence and its V-gene family, and reads without a unique V-gene family were dropped. A later analysis removed 550 to 700 highly shared, low-generation-probability nucleotide sequences to deal with suspected cross-contamination and a sequencing artifact. In a later analysis, a clonal expansion index was calculated for each public chain from normalized within-repertoire ranks of inferred template counts. A later analysis computed generation probabilities with a VDJ recombination model fitted to out-of-frame rearrangements, and checked the results against IGoR. Hypergeometric tests were used in a later analysis to score TCR-TCR, TCR-HLA and TCR-CMV co-occurrence, with a repertoire-size bias correction applied to the TCR pairs. A later analysis estimated false discovery rates by permuting HLA or CMV assignments 20 times. In a later analysis, co-occurring TCRs were grouped using DBSCAN, and TCRdist sequence similarity was added for clustering within HLA-allele-positive subsets. Co-occurrence clustering excluded repertoires with fewer than 30,000 or more than 120,000 public chains, plus five with anomalous nucleotide sharing. Sourced from immuneACCESS, this table was stored by TCRdb with only in-frame sequences that have V and J called. A share of the clones is absent; for the studies checked, an unresolved V gene accounts for under half, and the remainder has no known explanation. Clone size and the V and J calls come from that table; the DNA yielded D and trimming. This sample holds about 210,000 clones; 60% to 80% were observed only once. Approximately 1.8% of the sample is taken by the ten largest.

The data stem from a study of cytomegalovirus exposure and HLA in healthy donors (dated by TCRdb to 2017 to 2019). Broadly, across the study: An earlier analysis of approximately 640 of the donors reported roughly 300 Gb of sequence data and roughly 100 million unique TCR beta sequences from approximately 180 million T cells. Of the 300 to 450 genotyped donors, 75% to 85% were placed in the genetic ancestry cluster associated with self-reported Caucasian donors. A later analysis re-analyzed previously published TCR beta repertoires from about 600 donors and added high-resolution HLA genotyping to study TCR occurrence patterns. Rather than drawing on any new phenotypic data, the later analysis identified candidate immune exposures from TCR beta sequences and the way those sequences occurred across donors. The study aimed to test whether signatures of past pathogen exposure could be identified by cataloging public T cell receptors. HLA typing covered class I and class II loci at four-digit resolution. Roughly 310 gigabases of sequencing data and tens of millions of unique TCR sequences were included in an early release covering about 700 HLA-typed donors. All discovery cohort repertoires had been generated on a single sequencing platform. A separate validation cohort of 90 to 150 different subjects was used in addition to the roughly 620-subject first cohort. To predict cytomegalovirus infection status, the study brought together high-throughput TCR immunosequencing, statistical association of individual TCRs with disease status, and machine learning. In an earlier analysis of several hundred of the donors, high-throughput TCR beta sequencing was used to judge whether each TCR beta V gene segment behaved as functional or pseudogenic. Donor age, sex, ethnicity and CMV serostatus were compiled alongside the repertoire data. A later genetic analysis used genome-wide SNP genotypes for about three fifths of the 666 donors, treating that subset as a discovery cohort. Roughly 5 DR-DQ haplotypes were treated as single units for association and clustering because of strong linkage in the cohort. Among 398 genotyped donors of the cohort, an average of about 240,000 unique TCR beta nucleotide sequences were sequenced per donor, roughly 20% of them non-productive. The study used immunosequencing to profile the T cell repertoires of approximately 640 subjects and linked those repertoires to cytomegalovirus serostatus. The number of donors typed differed by locus, with about 629-630 for A, B, C, DRB1 and DQB1, around 500 for DQA1, approximately 580 for DPA1, and about 450 for DPB1. The full study reports these points: In a later analysis, HLA-associated TCR beta chains were found to be more clonally expanded and to have lower generation probabilities than equally common non-associated chains. A later analysis found that TCR association rates varied across HLA loci, with DRB1 alleles showing the most associated TCRs and HLA-C alleles the fewest. In an earlier analysis of 587 of the donors, most TCR beta V segments appeared in productive rearrangements about 87% or about 30% of the time, broadly matching IMGT annotations. An association between a missense DCLRE1C variant and V-gene and J-gene trimming of TCR beta chains was found in a later genetic analysis and replicated in an independent cohort. In a later analysis, several top co-occurrence clusters were reported to appear linked to parvovirus B19, influenza, CMV and Epstein-Barr virus. In this cohort, only TCR beta chains were sequenced, and detectable features were limited by the absence of alpha or paired-chain data. According to a later analysis, most CMV-associated TCR beta chains appeared to be HLA-restricted, and the HLA associations seemed to be driven largely by CMV exposure. Some IMGT-functional V segments, including TRBV6-2 and TRBV6-3, could not be distinguished by the 87-base-pair reads and were therefore excluded. Roughly uniform sequencing depth across donors was assumed in presence/absence analyses, although this assumption may not hold. The study listed 150 to 200 TCR beta chains as associated with cytomegalovirus. A further reported finding was that TCR beta sequences accurately predicted the HLA-A and HLA-B alleles for most subjects in the first cohort. In both the original and validation cohorts, the classifier was reported to diagnose cytomegalovirus status with high specificity and sensitivity. Assigning TCR associations to individual alleles was difficult when HLA alleles, especially DR and DQ, strongly co-occurred. Because HLA typing was unavailable for some donors at each locus, only the typed subset was used in association tests. In vitro tests confirmed that a few of the cytomegalovirus-associated TCR beta chains recognize cytomegalovirus antigens. At a false discovery rate of 0.05, a later analysis linked about 17,000 TCR beta sequences to specific HLA alleles. Linkage disequilibrium might explain the correlated functional status among segregating V segments, but an unknown experimental factor could not be ruled out. Because counts were too low, roughly 16 rarely observed V segments, including chromosome 9 orphons, were excluded from the earlier analysis of some 540 of the donors. In a later genetic analysis, fewer N-insertions in productive TCRs were reported among donors in an Asian-associated ancestry cluster than the approximately 710-donor mean. A cluster of highly shared sequence variants was judged likely to represent a technical artifact of the sequencing pipeline. The authors suggested that the approach could potentially be generalized to other disease states and immunological phenotypes. Most TCR sequences were observed very rarely across donors, whereas some public TCRs were present in many individuals. The only immune exposure information available for the cohort was CMV serostatus.

The cohort was made up of 666 healthy bone marrow donors. At the time of sampling, all cohort members were nominally healthy, though unrecorded immune exposures were likely present. The donor was CMV seronegative and was included in the group of 352 seronegative cohort members. Each donor provided a peripheral blood sample, and peripheral blood mononuclear cells were used for TCR beta sequencing. Genomic DNA was extracted from the blood cell samples with the Qiagen DNeasy Blood Extraction Kit. Trimming takes 2 bases from V and 4 bases from J, and the germline ends sit 17 bases apart. The CDR3 starts with the cysteine, ends with the phenylalanine, and has 16 residues. The retained sequence is limited to the CDR3, 48 bases, with the frame set at the first base. CDR1 MNHEY and CDR2 SMNVEV were looked up in the germline V gene (reference sequence).

The sequence links TRBV27 to TRBJ2-5; the D gene is possibly TRBD1, with 5 bases matching. Sequenced sample: PBMCs. The sequence derives from a male donor in good health and CMV-seronegative. The DNA reads as follows: TGTGCCAGCAGTTTAAGGGGAAGAATAGATGGAGAGACCCAGTACTTC. Its translation reads: CASSLRGRIDGETQYF.